The 23 T cell receptor beta chains in this list originate from one sample, sequenced in a study of patients and donors after allogeneic stem cell transplantation. TCRdb re-derived calls from the RT-PCR reads in MiXCR, one entry per CDR3 protein. This table holds about a million distinct CDR3 sequences, over 15% found once. The sample comprised blood, either unsorted or a sorted T cell fraction (not recorded which). The receptor set was obtained from a human donor who was either an allogeneic HSCT recipient or a stem cell or donor lymphocyte infusion donor (not recorded which). It is not recorded whose cells these are; they may come from a transplant donor.

This CDR3 is CSVVDATSGKVGELFF. Here the CDR3 DNA reads TGCAGCGTTGTGGACGCGACTAGCGGGAAGGTCGGGGAGCTGTTTTTT. V is TRBV29-1 and J is TRBJ2-2; 11 nucleotides align to TRBD2. The J segment lost 7 bases and the V segment lost 4 bases, leaving 11 bases of the junction unmatched. This CDR3 is built from 16 residues. CDR1 and CDR2 (germline): SQVTM, ANQGSEA.

The chain links TRBV7-9 to TRBJ2-4, with a weak D call TRBD1 (5 bases). This CDR3 is 15 amino acids long. Per germline, CDR1 SEHNR and CDR2 FQNEAQ (reference sequence). The V and J ends lost 5 bases and 1 base respectively, with 12 bases between them. CDR3 loop: CASSALQGAKNIQYF. In nucleotides, the CDR3 is TGTGCCAGCAGCGCCCTTCAGGGTGCCAAAAACATTCAGTACTTC.

The chain couples TRBV20-1 to TRBJ1-5; D unresolved. This CDR3 has 13 residues. V dropped 7 bases and J dropped 1 base, with 11 bases sitting between them. Germline-derived CDR1 and CDR2 are DFQATT and SNEGSKA (reference sequence). CDR3 in DNA: TGCAGTGTCCAACACCCGAGCAATCAGCCCCAGCATTTT. Translation: CSVQHPSNQPQHF.

This chain joins TRBV12-3 or TRBV12-4 and TRBJ2-6; the D is unclear. The CDR3 extends over 16 amino acids. Trimming removed 1 base at V and 0 bases at J, with 7 bases between. The CDR3 loop reads CASSLVLLSGANVLTF. The CDR3 nucleotides are TGTGCCAGCAGTTTAGTTCTCCTCTCTGGGGCCAACGTCCTGACTTTC.

This clonotype was seen many times. The chain combines TRBV12-3 or TRBV12-4 with TRBJ1-6; D is unclear. CDR3 size: 14 residues. Trimming pared 3 bases from V and 8 bases from J, leaving 11 bases between. The DNA of the CDR3 is TGTGCCAGCAGTTTTGGGCGGGGAGATTCACCCCTCCACTTT. Translated, it gives CASSFGRGDSPLHF.

The chain links TRBV5-1 to TRBJ2-1; the match to TRBD2 covers 10 bases. The CDR3 is 17 residues long. Germline CDR1 is SGHRS and CDR2 is YFSETQ. V gave up 0 bases and J gave up 6 bases; unmatched junction bases: 9. CDR3 loop: CASSLVSGGAFSNEQFF. DNA for the CDR3: TGCGCCAGCAGCTTGGTAAGCGGGGGGGCCTTCAGCAATGAGCAGTTCTTC.

The chain has TRBV10-3 and TRBJ2-7, with 15 bases matching TRBD2. The V and J ends lost 6 bases and 2 bases, in that order; junction bases with no gene match: 8. CDR1 is ENHRY, CDR2 SYGVKD, per germline. This CDR3 region has 17 residues. The chain's CDR3 is CAISGPGTSGGTYEQYF. The CDR3 nucleotides are TGTGCCATCAGCGGTCCCGGGACTAGCGGGGGGACCTACGAGCAGTACTTC.

The chain joins TRBV6-1 to TRBJ2-5, with unresolved D. The CDR3 is 13 amino acids. Germline-derived CDR1 and CDR2 are MNHNS and SASEGT. Trimming cost V 5 bases and J 7 bases, with 14 bases left between them. CDR3 DNA sequence: TGTGCCAGCAGTCCGGGCGTGAGGTGGACCCAGTACTTC. Its protein is CASSPGVRWTQYF.

The rearrangement uses TRBV24-1 and TRBJ2-1; TRBD1 might be the D (6 bases). The germline V gene encodes CDR1 KGHDR and CDR2 SFDVKD. Trimming took 0 bases from V and 0 from J, leaving 17 bases between them. This CDR3 comprises 19 residues. The CDR3 region has the DNA TGTGCCACCAGTGATTTGGTGAAGAGGGGGACACGCTCCTACAATGAGCAGTTCTTC. Amino acid sequence: CATSDLVKRGTRSYNEQFF.

The chain joins TRBV4-2 to TRBJ1-5; D is undetermined. Germline CDR1 is LGHNA and CDR2 is YNFKEQ. V shed 3 bases and J shed 7 bases, with 7 bases lying between them. The CDR3 sequence is 12 residues long. CDR3 residues: CASSQGRQPQHF. The CDR3 nucleotides read TGTGCCAGCAGCCAGGGAAGGCAGCCCCAGCATTTT.

This chain joins TRBV20-1 and TRBJ1-5; maybe TRBD1 (5 bases). The CDR3 runs to 13 residues. Germline lookup yields CDR1 DFQATT and CDR2 SNEGSKA (reference sequence). The V gene lost 5 bases and the J gene lost 3 bases, with 11 bases spanning the gap. CDR3 region: CSAPGTINQPQHF. For the CDR3, the DNA is TGCAGTGCTCCCGGGACCATCAATCAGCCCCAGCATTTT.

The chain has TRBV7-9 and TRBJ1-2; D is unresolved. The CDR3 consists of 10 residues. Trimming removed 8 bases from V and 6 bases from J, with 7 bases in between. The germline gives CDR1 SEHNR, CDR2 FQNEAQ (reference sequence). The CDR3 DNA sequence: TGTGCCAGCCGAGTTGATGGCTACACCTTC. It encodes CASRVDGYTF.

The V and J genes are TRBV5-6 and TRBJ2-1; weak D call: TRBD1 (5 bases). From germline, CDR1 is SGHDT and CDR2 YYEEEE. The ends were cut back, 5 bases at V and 8 bases at J, with 17 bases in the middle. The CDR3 contains 14 residues. For the CDR3, the DNA is TGTGCCAGCAGGCGACAGTACTCAAGGGATGAGCAGTTCTTC. Its translation: CASRRQYSRDEQFF. Supplemented by reference TRBV5-6 and TRBJ2-1, the full variable domain reads DAGVTQSPTHLIKTRGQQVTLRCSPKSGHDTVSWYQQALGQGPQFIFQYYEEEERQRGNFPDRFSGHQFPNYSSELNVNALLLGDSALYLCASRRQYSRDEQFFGPGTRLTVL.

This clonotype was picked up a small number of times. The chain carries TRBV4-3 and TRBJ2-7, with 10 bases fitting TRBD1. V lost 0 bases to trimming and J lost 4 bases; unmatched junction nucleotides: 6. Germline assignment: CDR1 LGHNA and CDR2 YSLEER. This CDR3 is 16 amino acids long. This CDR3 reads CASSQDSGQGFYEQYF. Here the CDR3 DNA reads TGCGCCAGCAGCCAAGATTCGGGACAGGGGTTTTACGAGCAGTACTTC.

This clonotype was seen a few times. This chain links TRBV6-1 with TRBJ2-7, with D hard to call. Germline lookup yields CDR1 MNHNS and CDR2 SASEGT. Trimming removed 6 bases from V and 3 bases from J, with 9 bases in between. The CDR3 covers 12 residues. CDR3 residues: CASRPPNYEQYF. DNA for the CDR3: TGTGCCAGCAGGCCCCCCAACTACGAGCAGTACTTC.

The chain carries TRBV11-2 and TRBJ1-6; 9 positions match TRBD1. The ends lost 0 bases at V and 8 bases at J; junction bases unmatched: 2. This CDR3 is 15 amino acids long. The germline CDR1 and CDR2 sequences are SGHAT and FQNNGV. The CDR3 reads CASSLDGTGHSPLHF. DNA for the CDR3: TGTGCCAGCAGCTTAGATGGGACAGGGCATTCACCCCTCCACTTT.

This clonotype appeared many times. The gene calls are TRBV20-1 and TRBJ2-6; D is uncertain. The CDR3 extends over 13 amino acids. CDR1 DFQATT and CDR2 SNEGSKA come from the germline V gene (reference sequence). Between the trimmed V and J ends, which lost 4 bases and 1 base, there was a span of 5 bases. DNA of the CDR3: TGCAGTGCTAATCCATCTGGGGCCAACGTCCTGACTTTC. This sequence encodes CSANPSGANVLTF.

The J gene is TRBJ1-1, the V gene TRBV5-6; weak D call: TRBD1 (5 bases). Germline V CDR1 and CDR2: SGHDT, YYEEEE. Trimming took 5 bases from V and 1 from J, leaving 9 bases between them. The CDR3 contains 13 residues. The CDR3 bases are TGTGCCAGCAGGGGGGAGGGGAACACTGAAGCTTTCTTT. This codes for CASRGEGNTEAFF.

The chain has TRBV30 and TRBJ1-1; perhaps TRBD1 as D (5 bases). CDR1 and CDR2 from the germline V gene are GTSNPN and SVGIG (reference sequence). The CDR3 sequence is 14 residues long. V was clipped by 1 base and J by 7 bases, with 16 bases between them. In DNA form, the CDR3 reads TGTGCCTGGAGTGGAGGGGTCCGTAGGCTTGAAGCTTTCTTT. Residues: CAWSGGVRRLEAFF.

The gene calls are TRBV5-6 and TRBJ2-1, with TRBD1 as a possible D gene (7 bases). The V end lost 4 bases, the J end lost 5 bases, and 16 bases lay between the germline ends. CDR3 length equals 15 residues. Germline CDR1 is SGHDT and CDR2 is YYEEEE. CDR3 residues: CASSTGDRDHNEQFF. CDR3 nucleotide sequence: TGTGCCAGCAGCACGGGAGACAGGGATCACAATGAGCAGTTCTTC.

This clonotype has a handful of counts. The chain uses TRBV15 and TRBJ1-4, with a possible D match to TRBD1 (5 bases). This CDR3 contains 16 residues. Germline loops: CDR1 LNHNV, CDR2 YYDKDF (reference sequence). Trimming shortened V by 1 base and J by 3 bases, and 12 bases separated the two germline ends. The CDR3 DNA reads as TGTGCCACCAGCAGAGGGCAGGGATCGTCTAATGAAAAACTGTTTTTT. This translates into CATSRGQGSSNEKLFF.

V and J are TRBV5-5 and TRBJ2-1; D tentatively fits TRBD1 or TRBD2 (6 bases each). The CDR3 spans 17 residues. Germline V gene lookup returns CDR1 SGHKS and CDR2 YYEKEE (reference sequence). V was clipped by 5 bases and J by 1 base, with 19 bases between them. The CDR3 is CASRDEWGARSYNEQFF. The CDR3 nucleotides are TGTGCCAGCAGGGACGAGTGGGGGGCAAGGTCCTACAATGAGCAGTTCTTC.

This clonotype was counted a few times. The V gene is TRBV27, the J gene TRBJ1-5, with a tentative D call TRBD1 (6 bases). Trimming left V 8 bases short and J 7 bases short, with 18 bases between. CDR1 and CDR2 from the germline V gene are MNHEY and SMNVEV (reference sequence). CDR3 size: 14 residues. The CDR3 DNA reads TGTGCCAGCGGCAGAGGGGGGCTACGACAGCCCCAGCATTTT. Translating it yields CASGRGGLRQPQHF.